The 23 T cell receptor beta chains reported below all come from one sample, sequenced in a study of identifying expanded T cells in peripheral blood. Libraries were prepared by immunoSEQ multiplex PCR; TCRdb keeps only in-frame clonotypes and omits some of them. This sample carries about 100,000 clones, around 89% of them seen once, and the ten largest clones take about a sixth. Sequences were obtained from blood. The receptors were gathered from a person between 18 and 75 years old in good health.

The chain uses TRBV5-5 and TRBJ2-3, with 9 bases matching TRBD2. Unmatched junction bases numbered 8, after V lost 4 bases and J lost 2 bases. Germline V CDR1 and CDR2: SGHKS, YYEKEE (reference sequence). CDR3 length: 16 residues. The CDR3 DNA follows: TGTGCCAGCAGCCCCATACTAGCGGGTGACACAGATACGCAGTATTTT. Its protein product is CASSPILAGDTDTQYF.

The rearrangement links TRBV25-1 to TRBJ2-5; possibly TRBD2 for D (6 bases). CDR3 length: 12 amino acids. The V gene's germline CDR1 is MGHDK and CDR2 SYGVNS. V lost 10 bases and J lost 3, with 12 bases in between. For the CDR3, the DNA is TGTGCCACCCAGCCGGGGGAAGAGACCCAGTACTTC. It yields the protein CATQPGEETQYF.

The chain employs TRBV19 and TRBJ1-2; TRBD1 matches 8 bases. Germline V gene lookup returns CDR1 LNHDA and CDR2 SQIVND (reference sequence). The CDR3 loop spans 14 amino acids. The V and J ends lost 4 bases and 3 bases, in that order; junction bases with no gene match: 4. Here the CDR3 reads CASSTTTGDYGYTF. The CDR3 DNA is TGTGCCAGTAGTACTACGACAGGGGACTATGGCTACACCTTC. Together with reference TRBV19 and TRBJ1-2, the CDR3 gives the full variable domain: DGGITQSPKYLFRKEGQNVTLSCEQNLNHDAMYWYRQDPGQGLRLIYYSQIVNDFQKGDIAEGYSVSREKKESFPLTVTSAQKNPTAFYLCASSTTTGDYGYTFGSGTRLTVV.

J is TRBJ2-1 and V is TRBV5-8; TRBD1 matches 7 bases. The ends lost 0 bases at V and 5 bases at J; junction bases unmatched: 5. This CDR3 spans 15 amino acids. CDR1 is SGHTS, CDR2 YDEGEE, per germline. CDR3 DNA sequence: TGTGCCAGCAGCTTGGAAGGGACAGTGAACAATGAGCAGTTCTTC. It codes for CASSLEGTVNNEQFF.

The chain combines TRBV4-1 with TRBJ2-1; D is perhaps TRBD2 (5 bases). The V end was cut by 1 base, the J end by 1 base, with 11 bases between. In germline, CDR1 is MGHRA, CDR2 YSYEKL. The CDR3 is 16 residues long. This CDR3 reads CASSQVTGGSYNEQFF. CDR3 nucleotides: TGCGCCAGCAGCCAAGTTACCGGAGGTTCCTACAATGAGCAGTTCTTC.

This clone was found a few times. The CDR3 here is CASSLAGRSSSTDTQYF. DNA of the CDR3: TGTGCCAGCAGCTTAGCGGGGCGCTCCTCTAGCACAGATACGCAGTATTTT. The chain employs TRBV7-2 and TRBJ2-3; a weak D match, TRBD1 (5 bases). Per the germline V gene, CDR1 is SGHTA and CDR2 is FQGNSA. V gave up 0 bases and J gave up 0 bases, with 13 bases separating them. This CDR3 spans 17 amino acids.

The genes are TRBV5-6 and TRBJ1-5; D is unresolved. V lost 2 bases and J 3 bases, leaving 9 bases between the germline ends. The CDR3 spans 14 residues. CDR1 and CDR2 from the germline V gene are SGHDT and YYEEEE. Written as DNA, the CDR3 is TGTGCCAGCAGCTTTCACGGATTCAATCAGCCCCAGCATTTT. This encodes CASSFHGFNQPQHF.

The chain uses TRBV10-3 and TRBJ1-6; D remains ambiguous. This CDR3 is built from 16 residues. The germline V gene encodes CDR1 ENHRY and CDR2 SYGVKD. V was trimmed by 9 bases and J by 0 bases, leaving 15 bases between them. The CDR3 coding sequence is TGTGCCATACGCTCCGGGGAGAGCTCCTATAATTCACCCCTCCACTTT. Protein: CAIRSGESSYNSPLHF.

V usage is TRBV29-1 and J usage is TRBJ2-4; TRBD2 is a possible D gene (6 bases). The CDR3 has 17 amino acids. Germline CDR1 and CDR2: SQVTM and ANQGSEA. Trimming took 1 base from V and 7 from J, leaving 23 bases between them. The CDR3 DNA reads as TGCAGCGTTGAAGGCTGGGCGGGGCCGTTTGGGAGTAACATTCAGTACTTC. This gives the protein CSVEGWAGPFGSNIQYF.

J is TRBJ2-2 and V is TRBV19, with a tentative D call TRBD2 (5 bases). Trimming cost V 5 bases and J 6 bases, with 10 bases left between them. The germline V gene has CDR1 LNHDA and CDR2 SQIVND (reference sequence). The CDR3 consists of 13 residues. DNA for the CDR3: TGTGCCAGTAGTTTCCGACTATCCGGGGAGCTGTTTTTT. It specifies CASSFRLSGELFF.

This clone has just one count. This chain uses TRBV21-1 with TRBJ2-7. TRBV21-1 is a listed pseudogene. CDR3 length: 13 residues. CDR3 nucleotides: TGTGCCAGCAGCAAAGCGGGACGCTACGAGCAGTACTTC. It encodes CASSKAGRYEQYF.

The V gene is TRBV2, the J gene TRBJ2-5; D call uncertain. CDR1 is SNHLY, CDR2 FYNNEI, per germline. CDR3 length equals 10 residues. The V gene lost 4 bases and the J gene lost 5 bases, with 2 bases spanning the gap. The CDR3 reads CASSVETQYF. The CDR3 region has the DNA TGTGCCAGCAGTGTCGAGACCCAGTACTTC.

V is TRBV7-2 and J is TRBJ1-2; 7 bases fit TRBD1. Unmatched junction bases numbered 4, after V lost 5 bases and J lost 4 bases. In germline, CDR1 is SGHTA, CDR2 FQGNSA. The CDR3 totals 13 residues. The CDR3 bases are TGTGCCAGCAGCCCGACAGGGACCTATGGCTACACCTTC. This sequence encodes CASSPTGTYGYTF.

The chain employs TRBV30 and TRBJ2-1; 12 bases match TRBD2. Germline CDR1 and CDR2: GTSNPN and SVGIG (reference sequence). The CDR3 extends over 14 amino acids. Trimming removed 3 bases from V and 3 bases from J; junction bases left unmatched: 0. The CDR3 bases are TGTGCCTGGAGACTAGCGGGGGGCTACAATGAGCAGTTCTTC. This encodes CAWRLAGGYNEQFF. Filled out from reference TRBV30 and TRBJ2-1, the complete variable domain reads SQTIHQWPATLVQPVGSPLSLECTVEGTSNPNLYWYRQAAGRGLQLLFYSVGIGQISSEVPQNLSASRPQDRQFILSSKKLLLSDSGFYLCAWRLAGGYNEQFFGPGTRLTVL.

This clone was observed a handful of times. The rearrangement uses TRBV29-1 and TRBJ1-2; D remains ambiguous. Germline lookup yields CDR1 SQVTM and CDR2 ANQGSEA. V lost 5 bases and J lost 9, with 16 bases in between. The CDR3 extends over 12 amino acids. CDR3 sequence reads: CSVWALGSSYTF. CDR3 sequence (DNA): TGCAGCGTTTGGGCCCTCGGGAGTAGCTACACCTTC.

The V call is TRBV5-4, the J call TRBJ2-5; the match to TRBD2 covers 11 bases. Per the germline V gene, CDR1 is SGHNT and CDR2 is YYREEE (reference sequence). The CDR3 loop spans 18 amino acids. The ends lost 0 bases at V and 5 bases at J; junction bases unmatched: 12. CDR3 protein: CASSLELGASGGRETQYF. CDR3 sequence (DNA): TGTGCCAGCAGCTTGGAATTGGGCGCTAGCGGGGGGCGGGAGACCCAGTACTTC. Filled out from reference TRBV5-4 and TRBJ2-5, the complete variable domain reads ETGVTQSPTHLIKTRGQQVTLRCSSQSGHNTVSWYQQALGQGPQFIFQYYREEENGRGNFPPRFSGLQFPNYSSELNVNALELDDSALYLCASSLELGASGGRETQYFGPGTRLLVL.

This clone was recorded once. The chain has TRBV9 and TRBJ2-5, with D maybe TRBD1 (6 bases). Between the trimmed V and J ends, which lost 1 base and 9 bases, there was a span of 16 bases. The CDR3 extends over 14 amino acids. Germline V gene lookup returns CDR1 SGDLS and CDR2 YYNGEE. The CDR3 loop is CASSVIGGSGAQYF. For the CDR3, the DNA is TGTGCCAGCAGCGTAATCGGCGGGTCAGGGGCCCAGTACTTC. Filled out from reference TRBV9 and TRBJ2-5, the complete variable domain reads DSGVTQTPKHLITATGQRVTLRCSPRSGDLSVYWYQQSLDQGLQFLIQYYNGEERAKGNILERFSAQQFPDLHSELNLSSLELGDSALYFCASSVIGGSGAQYFGPGTRLLVL.

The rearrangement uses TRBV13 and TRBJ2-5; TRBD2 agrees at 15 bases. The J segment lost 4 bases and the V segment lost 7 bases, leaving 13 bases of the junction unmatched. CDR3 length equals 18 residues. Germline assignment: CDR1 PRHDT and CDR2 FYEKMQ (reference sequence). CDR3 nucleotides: TGTGCCAGCACGACCCGGACTAGCGGGGGGGCCCTCCGAGAGACCCAGTACTTC. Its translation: CASTTRTSGGALRETQYF.

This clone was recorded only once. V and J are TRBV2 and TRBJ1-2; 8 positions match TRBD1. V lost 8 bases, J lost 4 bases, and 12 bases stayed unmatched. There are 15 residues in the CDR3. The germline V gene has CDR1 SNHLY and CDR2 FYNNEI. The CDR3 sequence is CASGQGPSILYGYTF. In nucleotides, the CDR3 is TGTGCCAGCGGACAGGGCCCCTCCATTCTCTATGGCTACACCTTC.

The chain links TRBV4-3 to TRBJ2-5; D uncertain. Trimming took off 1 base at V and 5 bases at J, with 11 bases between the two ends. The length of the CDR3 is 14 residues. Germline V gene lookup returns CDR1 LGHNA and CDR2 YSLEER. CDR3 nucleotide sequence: TGCGCCAGCAGCCAAGTTGGTGCCCCGGAGACCCAGTACTTC. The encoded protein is CASSQVGAPETQYF.

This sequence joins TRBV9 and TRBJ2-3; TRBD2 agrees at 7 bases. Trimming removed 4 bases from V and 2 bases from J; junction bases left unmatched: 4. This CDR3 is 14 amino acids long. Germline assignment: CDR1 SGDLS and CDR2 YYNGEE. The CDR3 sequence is CASSREGNTDTQYF. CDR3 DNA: TGTGCCAGCAGCAGGGAGGGAAACACAGATACGCAGTATTTT. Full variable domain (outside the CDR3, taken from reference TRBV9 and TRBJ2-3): DSGVTQTPKHLITATGQRVTLRCSPRSGDLSVYWYQQSLDQGLQFLIQYYNGEERAKGNILERFSAQQFPDLHSELNLSSLELGDSALYFCASSREGNTDTQYFGPGTRLTVL.

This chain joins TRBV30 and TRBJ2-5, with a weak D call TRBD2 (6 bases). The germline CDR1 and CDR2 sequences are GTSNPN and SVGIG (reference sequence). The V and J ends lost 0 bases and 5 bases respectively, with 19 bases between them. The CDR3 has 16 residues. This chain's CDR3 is CAWSVSLYLEGETQYF. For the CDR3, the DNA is TGTGCCTGGAGTGTATCGTTATATTTGGAGGGGGAGACCCAGTACTTC.

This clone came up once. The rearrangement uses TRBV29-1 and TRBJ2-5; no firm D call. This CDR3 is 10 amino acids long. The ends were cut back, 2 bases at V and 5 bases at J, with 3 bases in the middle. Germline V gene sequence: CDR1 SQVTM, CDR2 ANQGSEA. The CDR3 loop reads CSVEMETQYF. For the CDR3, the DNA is TGCAGCGTTGAAATGGAGACCCAGTACTTC.